This TCR beta chain was sequenced during a study of chemoradiotherapy in HPV16-positive cancers. In the study overall: Two HPV16-positive patients' cells yielded candidate HPV-specific clones and common motifs.

Between the trimmed V and J ends, which lost 1 base and 1 base, there was a span of 8 bases. The germline CDR1 and CDR2 sequences are SGHVS and FNYEAQ. The length of the CDR3 is 14 residues. The table came from immunoSEQ multiplex PCR; TCRdb's copy has only in-frame clones and leaves some out. The sample lists fewer than 6,000 clones; 70% to 90% were seen once. This chain joins TRBV7-6 and TRBJ2-7; D not certain. The source was blood, collected from a patient who underwent chemoradiotherapy. This clonotype was sampled from a human donor with HPV-associated anogenital cancer. The CDR3 DNA reads as TGTGCCAGCAGCTTAGTTGCAGATTCCTACGAGCAGTACTTC. This translates into CASSLVADSYEQYF.